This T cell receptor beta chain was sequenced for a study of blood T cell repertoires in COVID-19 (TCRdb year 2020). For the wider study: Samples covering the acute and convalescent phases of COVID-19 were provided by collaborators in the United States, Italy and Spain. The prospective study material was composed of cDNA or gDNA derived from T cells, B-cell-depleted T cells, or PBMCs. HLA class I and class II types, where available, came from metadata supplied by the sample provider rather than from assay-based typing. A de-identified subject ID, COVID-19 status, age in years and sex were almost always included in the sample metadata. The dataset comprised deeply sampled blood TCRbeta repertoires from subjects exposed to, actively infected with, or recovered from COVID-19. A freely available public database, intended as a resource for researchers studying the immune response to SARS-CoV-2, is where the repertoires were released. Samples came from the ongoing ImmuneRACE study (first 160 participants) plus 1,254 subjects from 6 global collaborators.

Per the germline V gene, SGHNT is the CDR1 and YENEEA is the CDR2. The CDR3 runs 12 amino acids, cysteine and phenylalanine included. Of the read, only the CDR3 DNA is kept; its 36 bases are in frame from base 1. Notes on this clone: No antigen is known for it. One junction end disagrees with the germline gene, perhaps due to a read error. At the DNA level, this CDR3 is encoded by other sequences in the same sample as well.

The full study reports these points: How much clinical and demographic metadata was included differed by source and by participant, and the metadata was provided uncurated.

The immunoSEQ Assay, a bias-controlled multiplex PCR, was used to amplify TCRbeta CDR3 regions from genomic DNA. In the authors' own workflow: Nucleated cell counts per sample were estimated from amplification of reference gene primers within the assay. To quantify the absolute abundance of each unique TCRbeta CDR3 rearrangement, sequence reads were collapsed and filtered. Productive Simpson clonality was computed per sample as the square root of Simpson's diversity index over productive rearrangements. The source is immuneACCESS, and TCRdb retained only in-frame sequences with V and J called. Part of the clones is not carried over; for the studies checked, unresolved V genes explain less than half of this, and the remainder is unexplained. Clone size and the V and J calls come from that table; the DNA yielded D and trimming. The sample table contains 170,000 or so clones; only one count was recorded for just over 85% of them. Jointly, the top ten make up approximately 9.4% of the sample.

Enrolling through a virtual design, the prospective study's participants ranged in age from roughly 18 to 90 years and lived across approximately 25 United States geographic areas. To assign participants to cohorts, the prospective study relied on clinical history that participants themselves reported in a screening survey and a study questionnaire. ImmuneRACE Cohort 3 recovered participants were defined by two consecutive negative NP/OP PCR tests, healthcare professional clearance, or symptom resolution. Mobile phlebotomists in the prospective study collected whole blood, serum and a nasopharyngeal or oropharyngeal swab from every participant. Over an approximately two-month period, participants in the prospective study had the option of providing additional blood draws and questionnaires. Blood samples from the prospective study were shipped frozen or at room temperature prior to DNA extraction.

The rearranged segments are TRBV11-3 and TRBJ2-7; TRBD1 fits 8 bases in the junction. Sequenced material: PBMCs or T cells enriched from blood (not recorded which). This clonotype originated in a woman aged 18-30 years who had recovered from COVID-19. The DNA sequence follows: TGTGCCAGCAGCCTAGACAGGGGCGAGCAGTACTTC. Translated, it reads CASSLDRGEQYF.